These 11 T cell receptor beta chains were sequenced from one sample in a study of blood T cell repertoires in COVID-19. Generated by immunoSEQ multiplex PCR, the TCRdb table keeps only in-frame clones and is missing some. The sample has about 300,000 clones, 80% to 90% seen once. Sequenced input: peripheral blood. All receptors come from a woman aged 45-60 years who had recovered from COVID-19.

The chain employs TRBV6-2 or TRBV6-3 and TRBJ1-1; 7 bases align to TRBD1. The ends lost 5 bases at V and 7 bases at J; junction bases unmatched: 7. Germline V gives CDR1 MNHEY, CDR2 SVGEGT. The CDR3 totals 13 residues. The CDR3 region is CASSTGTVREAFF. The CDR3 DNA follows: TGTGCCAGCAGTACCGGGACAGTCCGTGAAGCTTTCTTT.

V and J are TRBV27 and TRBJ2-3; 8 bases map to TRBD1. This CDR3 region has 16 residues. V was clipped by 6 bases and J by 9 bases; unmatched bases: 17. Germline values: CDR1 MNHEY, CDR2 SMNVEV (reference sequence). The CDR3 DNA is TGTGCCAGCAGCGGGGTATCTACAGGGGGGAGTGGAACGCAGTATTTT. Translation: CASSGVSTGGSGTQYF.

The J gene is TRBJ1-5, the V gene TRBV28, with D possibly matching TRBD1 (5 bases). The V gene lost 7 bases and the J gene lost 0 bases, with 10 bases spanning the gap. This CDR3 has 14 residues. Germline CDR1 reads MDHEN; CDR2 reads SYDVKM. This CDR3 is CASKGPYSNQPQHF. The DNA of the CDR3 is TGTGCCAGCAAGGGGCCGTATAGCAATCAGCCCCAGCATTTT.

About this clone: The sample holds other DNA sequences that translate to the same CDR3. The chain couples TRBV7-9 to TRBJ2-7; possible D gene TRBD2, 5 bases. Trimming shortened V by 5 bases and J by 0 bases, and 11 bases separated the two germline ends. The CDR3 covers 14 residues. The germline V gene encodes CDR1 SEHNR and CDR2 FQNEAQ (reference sequence). CDR3 nucleotide sequence: TGTGCCAGCAGCCCTAGTGGGAGCTCCTACGAGCAGTACTTC. Amino acids: CASSPSGSSYEQYF.

The V and J genes are TRBV7-9 and TRBJ1-2; D ambiguous. Trimming took off 5 bases at V and 14 bases at J, with 15 bases between the two ends. The CDR3 spans 11 residues. CDR1 and CDR2 from the germline V gene are SEHNR and FQNEAQ (reference sequence). CDR3 in amino acids: CASSNLPRGTF. In DNA form, the CDR3 reads TGTGCCAGCAGCAATCTACCCCGGGGAACCTTC.

The genes are TRBV11-2 and TRBJ1-6; 8 bases map to TRBD1. Germline trimming cut 5 bases from V and 4 bases from J; bases unmatched to any gene: 10. CDR1 is SGHAT, CDR2 FQNNGV, per germline. The CDR3 is 17 amino acids. Here the CDR3 reads CASSLAGTGDYNSPLHF. CDR3 nucleotide sequence: TGTGCCAGCAGCCTAGCCGGGACAGGTGATTATAATTCACCCCTCCACTTT.

This chain joins TRBV28 and TRBJ2-3, with 7 bases fitting TRBD1. Germline assignment: CDR1 MDHEN and CDR2 SYDVKM. The V gene end was trimmed by 6 bases and the J gene end by 5 bases; junction bases not matched to a gene: 5. This CDR3 region has 13 residues. Here the CDR3 reads CASRLQGRDTQYF. The CDR3 coding sequence is TGTGCCAGCAGACTACAGGGGAGAGATACGCAGTATTTT.

The chain joins TRBV7-9 to TRBJ2-3; tentatively, D is TRBD2 (5 bases). The CDR3 has 14 amino acids. V was shortened by 0 bases and J by 2 bases, with 6 bases between the two germline ends. Germline V CDR1 and CDR2: SEHNR, FQNEAQ (reference sequence). CDR3 in DNA: TGTGCCAGCAGCTTAGCGCGGGCCACAGATACGCAGTATTTT. Encoded protein: CASSLARATDTQYF.

The chain has TRBV11-2 and TRBJ2-1; 10 nucleotides agree with TRBD2. The CDR3 has 15 residues. Germline CDR1 and CDR2: SGHAT and FQNNGV. J was trimmed by 8 bases and V by 2 bases; bases with no gene match: 6. The CDR3 region has the DNA TGTGCCAGCAGCTTACAACTAGCGGGATGGCATGAGCAGTTCTTC. Translating gives CASSLQLAGWHEQFF.

This chain links TRBV6-5 with TRBJ2-3, with D perhaps matching TRBD1 (6 bases). Germline CDR1 and CDR2: MNHEY and SVGAGI. Trimming left V 5 bases short and J 0 bases short, with 9 bases between. This CDR3 contains 14 residues. The CDR3 sequence is CASSRQVSTDTQYF. CDR3 DNA: TGTGCCAGCAGTAGACAGGTTAGCACAGATACGCAGTATTTT.

The chain recombines TRBV4-3 with TRBJ2-1; tentatively, D is TRBD2 (5 bases). Germline CDR1 is LGHNA and CDR2 is YSLEER. The CDR3 covers 14 residues. Trimming stripped 1 base from V and 8 bases from J, with 12 bases between. In DNA, the CDR3 is TGCGCCAGCAGCCAAGGACGGAACGGGGATGAGCAGTTCTTC. It yields the protein CASSQGRNGDEQFF.